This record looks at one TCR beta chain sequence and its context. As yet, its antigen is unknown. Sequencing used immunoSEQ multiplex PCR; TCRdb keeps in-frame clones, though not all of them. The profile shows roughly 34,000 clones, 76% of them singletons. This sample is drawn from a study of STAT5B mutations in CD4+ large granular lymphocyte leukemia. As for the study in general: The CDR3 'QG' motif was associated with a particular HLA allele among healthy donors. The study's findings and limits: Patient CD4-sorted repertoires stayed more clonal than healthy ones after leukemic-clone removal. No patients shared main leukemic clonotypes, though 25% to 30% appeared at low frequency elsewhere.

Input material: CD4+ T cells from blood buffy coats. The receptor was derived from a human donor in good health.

CDR3 protein: CASSVRAGKIGDTQYF. CDR3 in DNA: TGTGCCAGCAGCGTTAGGGCAGGGAAGATAGGAGATACGCAGTATTTT. The V and J genes are TRBV9 and TRBJ2-3; tentatively, D is TRBD1 (5 bases). CDR1 and CDR2 (germline): SGDLS, YYNGEE. The length of the CDR3 is 16 residues. V was cut by 2 bases and J by 5 bases, with 18 bases left in between. Full variable domain (rest looked up from reference TRBV9 and TRBJ2-3): DSGVTQTPKHLITATGQRVTLRCSPRSGDLSVYWYQQSLDQGLQFLIQYYNGEERAKGNILERFSAQQFPDLHSELNLSSLELGDSALYFCASSVRAGKIGDTQYFGPGTRLTVL.